This entry lists 5 T cell receptor beta chains sequenced from one sample in a study of regulatory T cells in long-lasting Graves disease (dated by TCRdb to the early 2020s). Library prep was done by multiplex PCR. This sample was sequenced with an Illumina HiSeq 4000. To build TCR beta libraries, CDR3 regions were amplified by Arm-PCR using iRepertoire HTBI primers. The public sequencing data were trimmed at Q25 with fastp and processed into clonotypes with MiXCR by TCRdb, which kept only in-frame beta chains. Each CDR3 protein appears once, grouped with its most common genes and DNA. The sample table holds roughly 400,000 distinct CDR3 sequences, of which about a sixth were seen once. The ten biggest clones cover 23% of the sample. Per the publication, the time point label means: newly diagnosed GD, antithyroid drugs for less than 3 months. For both TCR sequencing and RNA sequencing, RNA was extracted from PBMCs in TRIzol.

This sample also appeared in a second study, on T cells in Graves' hyperthyroidism and ophthalmopathy.

Source: peripheral blood mononuclear cells (PBMCs), taken at new diagnosis, from a patient treated with antithyroid drugs. The source of these receptors is a woman aged 18-35 years with Graves disease. Donor details come from another sample of the same person, matched by shared clones.

In this sample, this clonotype turned up many times. V gene TRBV5-6 combines with J gene TRBJ2-7; TRBD2 agrees at 9 bases. Germline V gene lookup returns CDR1 SGHDT and CDR2 YYEEEE. Trimming removed 0 bases from V and 3 bases from J; junction bases left unmatched: 4. CDR3 length: 15 amino acids. The DNA of the CDR3 is TGTGCCAGCAGCTTGGGTAATAGCGGGGGCTACGAGCAGTACTTC. It translates to CASSLGNSGGYEQYF. Full variable domain (remainder filled in from reference TRBV5-6 and TRBJ2-7): DAGVTQSPTHLIKTRGQQVTLRCSPKSGHDTVSWYQQALGQGPQFIFQYYEEEERQRGNFPDRFSGHQFPNYSSELNVNALLLGDSALYLCASSLGNSGGYEQYFGPGTRLTVT.

This clonotype has a count of ten or more. The chain has TRBV9 and TRBJ1-4; D gene uncertain. V shed 0 bases and J shed 6 bases, with 9 bases lying between them. In germline, CDR1 is SGDLS, CDR2 YYNGEE. This CDR3 has 14 amino acids. The CDR3 nucleotides read TGTGCCAGCAGCGTAGAGAGCGGTGATGAAAAACTGTTTTTT. Translated, it gives CASSVESGDEKLFF.

This clonotype was detected many times. The chain combines TRBV6-1 with TRBJ2-5; D is unclear. From germline, CDR1 is MNHNS and CDR2 SASEGT. Trimming shortened V by 7 bases and J by 0 bases, and 12 bases separated the two germline ends. The CDR3 spans 14 residues. CDR3 region: CASTGSLHQETQYF. CDR3 in DNA: TGTGCCAGCACCGGTAGCCTCCACCAAGAGACCCAGTACTTC.

The V and J genes are TRBV12-3 or TRBV12-4 and TRBJ2-1, with TRBD2 as a possible D gene (5 bases). V lost 1 base, J lost 4 bases, and 8 bases lay in between. CDR3 length: 14 residues. CDR3 sequence reads: CASSLGTPYNEQFF. CDR3 coding DNA: TGTGCCAGCAGTTTAGGGACTCCGTACAATGAGCAGTTCTTC.

The V and J genes are TRBV18 and TRBJ2-1; D unclear. The J call may be faulty, since TRBJ2-5 better matches the DNA end. Germline V lookup: CDR1 KGHSH, CDR2 LQKENI. The CDR3 has 14 amino acids. CDR3 coding DNA: TGTGCCAGCTCACCACCGTATGAACGCGCGGCCCAGTACTTC. Translating gives CASSPPYERAAQYF.